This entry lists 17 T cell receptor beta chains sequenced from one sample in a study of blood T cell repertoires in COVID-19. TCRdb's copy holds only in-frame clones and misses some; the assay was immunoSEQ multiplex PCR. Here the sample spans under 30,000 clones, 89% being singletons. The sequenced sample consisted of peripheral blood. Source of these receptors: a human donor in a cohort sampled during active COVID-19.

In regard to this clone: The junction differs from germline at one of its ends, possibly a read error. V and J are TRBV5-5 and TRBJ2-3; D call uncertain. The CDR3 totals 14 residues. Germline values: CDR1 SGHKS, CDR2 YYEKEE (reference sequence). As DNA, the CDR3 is TGTGCCAGCAGCTTGGACCCACTGGCGGATACGCAGTGTTTT. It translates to CASSLDPLADTQCF.

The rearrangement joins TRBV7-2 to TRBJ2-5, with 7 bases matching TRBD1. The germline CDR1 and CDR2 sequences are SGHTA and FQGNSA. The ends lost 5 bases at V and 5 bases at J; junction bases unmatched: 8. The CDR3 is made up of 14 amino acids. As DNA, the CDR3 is TGTGCCAGCAGCAAAGGGGGCGCCCCGGAGACCCAGTACTTC. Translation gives CASSKGGAPETQYF.

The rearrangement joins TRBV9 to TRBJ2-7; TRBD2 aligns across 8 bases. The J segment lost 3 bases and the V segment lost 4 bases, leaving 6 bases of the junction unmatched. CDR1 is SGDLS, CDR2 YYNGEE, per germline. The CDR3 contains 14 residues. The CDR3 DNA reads TGTGCCAGCAGCCTATCCGGGACTAGCTACGAGCAGTACTTC. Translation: CASSLSGTSYEQYF.

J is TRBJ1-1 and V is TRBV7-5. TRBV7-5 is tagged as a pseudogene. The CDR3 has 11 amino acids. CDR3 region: CARSSGDEAFF. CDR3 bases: TGTGCCAGAAGCTCCGGTGATGAAGCTTTCTTT.

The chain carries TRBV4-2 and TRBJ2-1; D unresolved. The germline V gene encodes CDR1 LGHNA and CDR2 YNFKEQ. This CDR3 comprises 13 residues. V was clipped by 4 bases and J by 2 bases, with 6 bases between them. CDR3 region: CASSRQTYNEQFF. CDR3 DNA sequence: TGTGCCAGCAGCCGACAAACCTACAATGAGCAGTTCTTC.

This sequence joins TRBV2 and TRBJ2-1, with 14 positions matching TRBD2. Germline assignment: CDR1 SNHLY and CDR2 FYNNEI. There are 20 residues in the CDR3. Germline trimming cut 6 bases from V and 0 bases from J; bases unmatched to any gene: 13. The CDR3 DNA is TGTGCCAGCAGCACAGTCTCGGGACTAGCGGGGGTTAGCTCCTACAATGAGCAGTTCTTC. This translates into CASSTVSGLAGVSSYNEQFF.

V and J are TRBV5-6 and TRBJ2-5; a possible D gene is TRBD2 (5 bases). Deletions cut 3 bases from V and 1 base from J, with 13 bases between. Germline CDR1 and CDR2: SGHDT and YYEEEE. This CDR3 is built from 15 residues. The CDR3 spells CASSSTPRGQETQYF. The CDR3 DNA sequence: TGTGCCAGCAGCTCGACGCCTCGGGGCCAAGAGACCCAGTACTTC.

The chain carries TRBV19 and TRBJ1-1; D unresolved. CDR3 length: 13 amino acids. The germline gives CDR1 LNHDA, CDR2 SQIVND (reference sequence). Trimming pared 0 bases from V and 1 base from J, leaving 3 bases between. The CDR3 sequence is CASSIDGNTEAFF. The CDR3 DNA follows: TGTGCCAGTAGTATAGACGGGAACACTGAAGCTTTCTTT.

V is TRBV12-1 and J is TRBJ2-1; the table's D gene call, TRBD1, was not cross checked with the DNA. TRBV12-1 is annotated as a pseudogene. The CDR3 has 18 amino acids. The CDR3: CASSSFGGQGMNHNEQFF. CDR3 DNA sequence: TGTGCCAGCAGCTCCTTTGGGGGACAGGGAATGAACCACAATGAGCAGTTCTTC.

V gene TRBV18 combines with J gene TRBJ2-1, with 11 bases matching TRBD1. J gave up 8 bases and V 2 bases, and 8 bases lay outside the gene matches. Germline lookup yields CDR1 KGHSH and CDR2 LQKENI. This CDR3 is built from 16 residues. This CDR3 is CASSPSRTGGIDEQFF. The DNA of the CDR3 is TGTGCCAGCTCACCATCCAGGACAGGGGGCATCGATGAGCAGTTCTTC.

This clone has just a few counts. CDR3 protein: CASTLVGSGGNQPQHF. The CDR3, as DNA: TGTGCCAGCACCTTAGTTGGATCGGGAGGGAATCAGCCCCAGCATTTT. The chain employs TRBV28 and TRBJ1-5; D unclear. Trimming shortened V by 7 bases and J by 4 bases, and 20 bases separated the two germline ends. The length of the CDR3 is 16 residues. Germline CDR1 MDHEN, CDR2 SYDVKM.

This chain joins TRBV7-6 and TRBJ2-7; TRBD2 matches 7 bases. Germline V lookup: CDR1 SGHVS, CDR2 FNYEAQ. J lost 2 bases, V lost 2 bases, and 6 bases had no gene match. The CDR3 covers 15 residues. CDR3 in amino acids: CASSLSLGGTYEQYF. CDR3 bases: TGTGCCAGCAGCTTATCGCTGGGGGGGACCTACGAGCAGTACTTC.

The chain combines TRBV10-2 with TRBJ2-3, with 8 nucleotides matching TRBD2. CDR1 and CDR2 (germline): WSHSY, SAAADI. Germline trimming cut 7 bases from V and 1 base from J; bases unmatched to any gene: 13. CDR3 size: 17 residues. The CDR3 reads CASIPYFSGGGTDTQYF. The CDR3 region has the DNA TGCGCCAGCATACCCTATTTTTCGGGGGGGGGCACAGATACGCAGTATTTT.

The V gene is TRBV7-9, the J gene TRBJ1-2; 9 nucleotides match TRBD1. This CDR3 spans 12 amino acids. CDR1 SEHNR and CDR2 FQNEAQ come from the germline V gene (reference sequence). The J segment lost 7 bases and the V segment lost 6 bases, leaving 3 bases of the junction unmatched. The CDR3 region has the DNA TGTGCCAGCAGAAGGGACAGGGTTGGCTACACCTTC. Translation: CASRRDRVGYTF.

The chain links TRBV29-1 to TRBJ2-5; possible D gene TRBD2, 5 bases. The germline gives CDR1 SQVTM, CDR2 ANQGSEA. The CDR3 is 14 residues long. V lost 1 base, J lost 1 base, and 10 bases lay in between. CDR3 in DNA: TGCAGCGTTGAAGTCCCGGGAAGCCAAGAGACCCAGTACTTC. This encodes CSVEVPGSQETQYF.

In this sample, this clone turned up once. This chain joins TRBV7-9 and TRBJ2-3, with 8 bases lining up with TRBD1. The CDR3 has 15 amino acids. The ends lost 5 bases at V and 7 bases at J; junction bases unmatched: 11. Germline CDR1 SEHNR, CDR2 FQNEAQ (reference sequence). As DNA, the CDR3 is TGTGCCAGCAGCGCCCGGACAGGGCGTGAGAATACGCAGTATTTT. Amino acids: CASSARTGRENTQYF.

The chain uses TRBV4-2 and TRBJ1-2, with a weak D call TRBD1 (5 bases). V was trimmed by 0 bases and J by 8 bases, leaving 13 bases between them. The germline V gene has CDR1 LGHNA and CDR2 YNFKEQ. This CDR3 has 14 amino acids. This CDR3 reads CASSQDRGSTGYTF. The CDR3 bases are TGTGCCAGCAGCCAAGATAGGGGCTCAACGGGCTACACCTTC.